Below, one TCR beta chain is given with its context. The antigen is unknown. This specimen comes from a study of cytomegalovirus exposure and HLA in healthy donors. General study points: Per a prior analysis, the majority of TCR beta V segments were productive roughly 87% or roughly 30% of the time. Most subjects' HLA-A and HLA-B alleles were reportedly predicted from TCR beta sequences.

Primers included in the PCR were 60 Vbeta and 13 Jbeta primers. Original handling: Unique TCR beta chains numbered roughly 84 million in a later analysis, with around 12 million shared. The data were produced by immunoSEQ multiplex PCR, yet TCRdb's version contains in-frame clones alone and is incomplete. The V and J calls and clone size were taken over from that table, and D and trimming were inferred from the DNA. The table includes approximately 150,000 clones, 75% to 80% detected once. Trimming left V 4 bases short and J 3 bases short, with 7 bases between. This CDR3 has 13 amino acids. From germline, CDR1 is MNHNY and CDR2 SVGAGI (reference sequence).

The rearrangement joins TRBV6-6 to TRBJ2-1; possible D gene TRBD1, 6 bases. Sample: PBMCs. This TCR derives from a male donor in good health and CMV-seronegative. The CDR3 is CASSSDSYNEQFF. In DNA, the CDR3 is TGTGCCAGCAGTTCGGACAGCTACAATGAGCAGTTCTTC.